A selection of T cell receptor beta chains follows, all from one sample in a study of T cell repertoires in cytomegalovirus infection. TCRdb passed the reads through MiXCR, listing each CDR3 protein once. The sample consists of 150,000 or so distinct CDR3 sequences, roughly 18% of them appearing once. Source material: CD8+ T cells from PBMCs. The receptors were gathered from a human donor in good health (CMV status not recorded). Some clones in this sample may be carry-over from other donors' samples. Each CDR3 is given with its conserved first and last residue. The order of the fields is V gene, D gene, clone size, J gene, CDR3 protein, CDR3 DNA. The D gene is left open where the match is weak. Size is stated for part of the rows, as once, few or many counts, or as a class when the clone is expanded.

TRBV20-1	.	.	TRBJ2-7	CSARDLMGHKASYEQYF	TGCAGTGCTAGAGATCTAATGGGACATAAAGCTTCCTACGAGCAGTACTTC
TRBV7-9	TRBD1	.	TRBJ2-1	CASRTQGAIDNEQFF	TGTGCCAGCAGGACACAGGGGGCGATCGACAATGAGCAGTTCTTC
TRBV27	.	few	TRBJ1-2	CASSPGRGEYNYGYTF	TGTGCCAGCAGTCCGGGGAGGGGGGAATACAACTATGGCTACACCTTC
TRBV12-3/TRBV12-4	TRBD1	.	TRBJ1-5	CASSPTGGGQPQHF	TGTGCCAGCAGCCCTACAGGGGGCGGACAGCCCCAGCATTTT
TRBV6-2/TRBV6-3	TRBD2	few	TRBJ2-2	CASSYFPFGGITGELFF	TGTGCCAGCAGTTACTTCCCCTTCGGGGGGATCACCGGGGAGCTGTTTTTT
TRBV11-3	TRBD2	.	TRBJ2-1	CASSPWPSGNEQFF	TGTGCCAGCAGCCCCTGGCCTAGCGGGAATGAGCAGTTCTTC
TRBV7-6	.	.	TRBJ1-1	CASSGRTGMNTEAFF	TGTGCCAGCAGCGGTCGGACGGGTATGAACACTGAAGCTTTCTTT
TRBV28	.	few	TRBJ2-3	CASSFSQGNTQYF	TGTGCCAGCAGTTTTTCACAGGGAAATACGCAGTATTTT
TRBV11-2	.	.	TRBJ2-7	CASSLGHGSSYEQYF	TGTGCCAGCAGCTTAGGCCACGGAAGCTCCTACGAGCAGTACTTC
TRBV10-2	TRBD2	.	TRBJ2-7	CAARGGESSYEQYF	TGCGCCGCACGGGGGGGGGAGAGCTCCTACGAGCAGTACTTC
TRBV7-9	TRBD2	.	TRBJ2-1	CASSFMAGGPSNVQFF	TGTGCCAGCAGCTTTATGGCGGGAGGGCCAAGTAATGTGCAGTTCTTC
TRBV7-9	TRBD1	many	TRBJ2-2	CASSNGQGIGTGELFF	TGTGCCAGCAGCAACGGACAGGGGATTGGAACCGGGGAGCTGTTTTTT
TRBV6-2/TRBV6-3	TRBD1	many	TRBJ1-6	CASSHLGQARIDSPLHF	TGTGCCAGCAGTCACCTAGGACAGGCCCGTATCGATTCACCCCTCCACTTT
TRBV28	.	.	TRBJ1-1	CASSPLLENTEAFF	TGTGCCAGCAGCCCCCTGCTCGAGAACACTGAAGCTTTCTTT
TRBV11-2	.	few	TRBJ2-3	CASSTGPKKTDTQYF	TGTGCCAGCAGCACGGGGCCTAAAAAAACAGATACGCAGTATTTT
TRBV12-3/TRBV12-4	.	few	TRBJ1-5	CASSLGGGDSGPQHF	TGTGCCAGCAGTTTGGGGGGGGGCGACTCAGGACCCCAGCATTTT
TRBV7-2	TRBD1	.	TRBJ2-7	CASSPPGTGVYEQYF	TGTGCCAGCAGTCCGCCCGGGACAGGGGTCTACGAGCAGTACTTC
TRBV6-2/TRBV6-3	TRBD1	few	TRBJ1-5	CASSFAPGTGPINQPQHF	TGTGCCAGCAGTTTCGCGCCCGGGACAGGGCCCATTAATCAGCCCCAGCATTTT
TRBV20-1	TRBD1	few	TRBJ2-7	CSARDWDRGIYEQYF	TGCAGTGCTAGGGACTGGGACAGGGGGATCTACGAGCAGTACTTC
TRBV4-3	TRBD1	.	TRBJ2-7	CASSQDRGTGIYEQYF	TGCGCCAGCAGCCAAGACCGAGGGACAGGGATTTACGAGCAGTACTTC
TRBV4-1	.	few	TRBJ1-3	CASSNRDHSGNTIYF	TGCGCCAGCAGCAACAGGGACCACTCTGGAAACACCATATATTTT
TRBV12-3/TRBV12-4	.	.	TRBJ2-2	CASSSPQMLTGELFF	TGTGCCAGCAGTTCCCCTCAGATGTTAACCGGGGAGCTGTTTTTT
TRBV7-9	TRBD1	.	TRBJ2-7	CASSTRDRGAYEQYF	TGTGCCAGCAGCACCCGGGACAGGGGAGCCTACGAGCAGTACTTC
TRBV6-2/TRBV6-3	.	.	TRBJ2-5	CASSYGTLQEETQYF	TGTGCCAGCTCCTACGGGACACTTCAGGAAGAGACCCAGTACTTC
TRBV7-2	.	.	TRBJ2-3	CASSSPGVGDEGTQYF	TGTGCCAGCAGCTCACCAGGGGTCGGAGATGAAGGGACGCAGTATTTT
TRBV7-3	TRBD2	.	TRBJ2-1	CASSAPGTSAYNEQFF	TGTGCCAGCAGCGCCCCCGGGACTAGCGCCTACAATGAGCAGTTCTTC
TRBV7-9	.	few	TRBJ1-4	CASSLATGTQGEKLFF	TGTGCCAGCAGCTTAGCGACCGGGACCCAGGGGGAAAAACTGTTTTTT
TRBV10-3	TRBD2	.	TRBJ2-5	CAISPGLAGEETQYF	TGTGCCATCAGTCCGGGACTAGCGGGAGAAGAGACCCAGTACTTC
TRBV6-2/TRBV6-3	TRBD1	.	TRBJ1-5	CASSYGDRRFVSNQPQHF	TGTGCCAGCAGTTACGGGGACAGGAGATTCGTAAGCAATCAGCCCCAGCATTTT
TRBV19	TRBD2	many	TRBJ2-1	CASSTSGSPYNEQFF	TGTGCCAGTAGTACTAGCGGGAGCCCCTACAATGAGCAGTTCTTC
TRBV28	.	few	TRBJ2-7	CASKLTGSSYEQYF	TGTGCCAGCAAGCTGACTGGAAGCTCCTACGAGCAGTACTTC